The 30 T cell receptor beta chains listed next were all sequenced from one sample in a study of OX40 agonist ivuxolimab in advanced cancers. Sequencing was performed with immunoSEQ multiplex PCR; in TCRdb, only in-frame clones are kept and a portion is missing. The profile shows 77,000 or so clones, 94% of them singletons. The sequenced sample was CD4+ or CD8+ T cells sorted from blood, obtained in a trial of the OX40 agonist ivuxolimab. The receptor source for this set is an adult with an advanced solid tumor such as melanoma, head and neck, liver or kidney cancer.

The CDR3 loop is CAWTGRARSSGNTIYF. The CDR3, as DNA: TGTGCCTGGACCGGACGGGCCCGGAGCTCTGGAAACACCATATATTTT. The chain joins TRBV30 to TRBJ1-3, with D uncertain. CDR1 GTSNPN and CDR2 SVGIG come from the germline V gene (reference sequence). This CDR3 is built from 16 residues. V lost 4 bases, J lost 0 bases, and 16 bases lay in between.

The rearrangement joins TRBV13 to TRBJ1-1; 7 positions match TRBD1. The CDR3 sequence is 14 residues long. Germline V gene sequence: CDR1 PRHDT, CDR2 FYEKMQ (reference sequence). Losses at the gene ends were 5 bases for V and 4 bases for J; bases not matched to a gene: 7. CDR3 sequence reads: CASSPSGGVTEAFF. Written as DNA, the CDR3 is TGTGCCAGCAGCCCTTCAGGGGGAGTCACTGAAGCTTTCTTT. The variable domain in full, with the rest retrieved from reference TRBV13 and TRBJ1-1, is AAGVIQSPRHLIKEKRETATLKCYPIPRHDTVYWYQQGPGQDPQFLISFYEKMQSDKGSIPDRFSAQQFSDYHSELNMSSLELGDSALYFCASSPSGGVTEAFFGQGTRLTVV.

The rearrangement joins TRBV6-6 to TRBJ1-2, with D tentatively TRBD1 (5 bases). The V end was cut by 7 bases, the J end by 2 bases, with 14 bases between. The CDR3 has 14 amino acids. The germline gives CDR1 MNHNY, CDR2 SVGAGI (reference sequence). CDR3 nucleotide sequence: TGTGCCAGCACCCCCGGGGCAGCGAACTATGGCTACACCTTC. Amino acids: CASTPGAANYGYTF.

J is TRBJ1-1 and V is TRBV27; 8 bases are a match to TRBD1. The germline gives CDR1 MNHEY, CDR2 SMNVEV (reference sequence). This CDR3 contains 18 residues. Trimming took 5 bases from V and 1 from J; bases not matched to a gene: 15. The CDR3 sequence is CASSPHPGQGHSNTEAFF. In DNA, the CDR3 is TGTGCCAGCAGTCCACATCCCGGACAGGGCCACTCGAACACTGAAGCTTTCTTT.

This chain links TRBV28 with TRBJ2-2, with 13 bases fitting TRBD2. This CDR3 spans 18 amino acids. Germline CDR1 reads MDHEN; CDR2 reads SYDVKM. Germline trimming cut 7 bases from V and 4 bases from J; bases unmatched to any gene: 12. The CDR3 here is CASIPGTSGKIGTGELFF. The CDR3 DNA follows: TGTGCCAGCATCCCCGGGACTAGCGGGAAGATTGGCACCGGGGAGCTGTTTTTT.

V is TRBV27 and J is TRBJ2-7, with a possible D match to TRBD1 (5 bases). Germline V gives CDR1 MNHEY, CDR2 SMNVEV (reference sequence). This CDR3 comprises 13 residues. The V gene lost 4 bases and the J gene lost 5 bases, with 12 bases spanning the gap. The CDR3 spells CASSSQGFHEQYF. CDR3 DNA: TGTGCCAGCAGTTCCCAGGGATTCCACGAGCAGTACTTC.

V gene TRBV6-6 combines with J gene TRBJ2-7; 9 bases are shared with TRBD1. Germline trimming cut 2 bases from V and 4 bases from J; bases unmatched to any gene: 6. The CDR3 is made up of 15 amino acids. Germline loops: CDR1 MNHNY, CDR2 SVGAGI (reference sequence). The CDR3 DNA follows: TGTGCCAGCAGTTACCCCACGGGGACAGGGTACGAGCAGTACTTC. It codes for CASSYPTGTGYEQYF.

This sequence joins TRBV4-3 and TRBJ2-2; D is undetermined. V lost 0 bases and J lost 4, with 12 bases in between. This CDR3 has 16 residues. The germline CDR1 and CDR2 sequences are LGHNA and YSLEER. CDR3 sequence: CASSQDEGSATGELFF. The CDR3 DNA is TGCGCCAGCAGCCAAGATGAAGGGTCTGCCACCGGGGAGCTGTTTTTT.

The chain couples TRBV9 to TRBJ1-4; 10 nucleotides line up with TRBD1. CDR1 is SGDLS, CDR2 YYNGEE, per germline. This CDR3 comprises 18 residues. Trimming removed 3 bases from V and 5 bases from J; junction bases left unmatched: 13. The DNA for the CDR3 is TGTGCCAGCAGCGCGACCCACGTGGGACAGGGGCAAAATGAAAAACTGTTTTTT. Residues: CASSATHVGQGQNEKLFF.

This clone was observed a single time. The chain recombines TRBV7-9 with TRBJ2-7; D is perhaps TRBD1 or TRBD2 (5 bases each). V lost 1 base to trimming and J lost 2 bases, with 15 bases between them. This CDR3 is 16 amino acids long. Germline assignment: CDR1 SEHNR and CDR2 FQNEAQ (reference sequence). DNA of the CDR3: TGTGCCAGCAGCTTAGGTCCCCGGGACGGTCCCTACGAGCAGTACTTC. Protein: CASSLGPRDGPYEQYF.

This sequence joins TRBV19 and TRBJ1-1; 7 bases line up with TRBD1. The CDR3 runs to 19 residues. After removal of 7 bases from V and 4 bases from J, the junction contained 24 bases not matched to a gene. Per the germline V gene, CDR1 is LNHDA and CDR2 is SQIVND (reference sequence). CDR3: CASIPTVTRQRGPGTEAFF. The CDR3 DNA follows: TGTGCCAGTATCCCTACCGTTACCCGACAAAGGGGGCCCGGCACTGAAGCTTTCTTT.

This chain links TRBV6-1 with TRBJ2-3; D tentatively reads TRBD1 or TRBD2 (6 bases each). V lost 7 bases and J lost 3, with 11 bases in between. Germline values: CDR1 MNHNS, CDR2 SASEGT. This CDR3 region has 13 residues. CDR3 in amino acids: CASKGGSTDTQYF. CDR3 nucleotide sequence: TGTGCCAGCAAGGGGGGTAGTACAGATACGCAGTATTTT.

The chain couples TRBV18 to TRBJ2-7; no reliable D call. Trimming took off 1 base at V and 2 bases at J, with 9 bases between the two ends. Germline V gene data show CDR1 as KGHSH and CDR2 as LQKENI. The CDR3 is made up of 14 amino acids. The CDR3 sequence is CASSPRWVAYEQYF. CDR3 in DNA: TGTGCCAGCTCACCACGGTGGGTTGCCTACGAGCAGTACTTC.

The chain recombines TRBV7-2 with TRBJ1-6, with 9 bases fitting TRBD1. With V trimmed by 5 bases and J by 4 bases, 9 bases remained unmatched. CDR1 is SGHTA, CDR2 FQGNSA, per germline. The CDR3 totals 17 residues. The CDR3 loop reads CASSLTTGGIYNSPLHF. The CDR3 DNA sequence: TGTGCCAGCAGCCTAACAACAGGGGGCATTTATAATTCACCCCTCCACTTT.

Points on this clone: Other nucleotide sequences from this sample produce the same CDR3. The CDR3 loop is CASRTGFYGYTF. In DNA, the CDR3 is TGTGCCAGTAGGACAGGTTTTTATGGCTACACCTTC. The chain is built from TRBV19 and TRBJ1-2; possible D gene TRBD1, 6 bases. From germline, CDR1 is LNHDA and CDR2 SQIVND (reference sequence). The CDR3 contains 12 residues. With 6 bases removed from V and 5 bases from J, the gap between germline ends came to 10 bases. Together with reference TRBV19 and TRBJ1-2, the CDR3 gives the full variable domain: DGGITQSPKYLFRKEGQNVTLSCEQNLNHDAMYWYRQDPGQGLRLIYYSQIVNDFQKGDIAEGYSVSREKKESFPLTVTSAQKNPTAFYLCASRTGFYGYTFGSGTRLTVV.

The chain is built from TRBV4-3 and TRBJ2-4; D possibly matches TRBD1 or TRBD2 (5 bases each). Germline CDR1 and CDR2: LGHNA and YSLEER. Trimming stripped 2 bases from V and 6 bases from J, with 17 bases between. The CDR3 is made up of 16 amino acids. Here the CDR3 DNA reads TGCGCCAGCAGCCAAAGGGGACCGGGATACTTAAACATTCAGTACTTC. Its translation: CASSQRGPGYLNIQYF.

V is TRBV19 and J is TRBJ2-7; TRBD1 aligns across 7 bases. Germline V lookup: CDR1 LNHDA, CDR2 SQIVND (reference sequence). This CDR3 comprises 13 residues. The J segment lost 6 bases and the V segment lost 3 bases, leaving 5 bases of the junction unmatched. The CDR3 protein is CASSITTGLEQYF. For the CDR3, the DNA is TGTGCCAGTAGTATCACGACAGGGCTCGAGCAGTACTTC.

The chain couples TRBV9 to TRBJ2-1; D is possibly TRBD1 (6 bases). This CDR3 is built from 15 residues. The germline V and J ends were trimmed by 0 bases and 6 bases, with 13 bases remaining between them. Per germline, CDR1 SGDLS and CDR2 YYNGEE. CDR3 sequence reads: CASSVDQGLRNEQFF. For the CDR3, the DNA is TGTGCCAGCAGCGTAGATCAGGGGCTACGCAATGAGCAGTTCTTC.

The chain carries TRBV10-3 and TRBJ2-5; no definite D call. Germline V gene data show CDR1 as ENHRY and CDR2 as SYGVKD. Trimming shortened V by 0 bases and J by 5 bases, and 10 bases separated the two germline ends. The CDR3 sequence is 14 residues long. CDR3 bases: TGTGCCATCAGTGAGTCTAGGACCCAGGAGACCCAGTACTTC. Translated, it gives CAISESRTQETQYF.

This CDR3 reads CASSQDRGGLSTDTQYF. The CDR3 bases are TGTGCCAGCAGCCAAGATCGGGGAGGGCTTAGCACAGATACGCAGTATTTT. The chain couples TRBV14 to TRBJ2-3, with 7 bases identical to TRBD2. This CDR3 comprises 17 residues. Germline loops: CDR1 SGHDN, CDR2 FVKESK. The V gene end was trimmed by 0 bases and the J gene end by 0 bases; junction bases not matched to a gene: 6. Together with reference TRBV14 and TRBJ2-3, the CDR3 gives the full variable domain: EAGVTQFPSHSVIEKGQTVTLRCDPISGHDNLYWYRRVMGKEIKFLLHFVKESKQDESGMPNNRFLAERTGGTYSTLKVQPAELEDSGVYFCASSQDRGGLSTDTQYFGPGTRLTVL.

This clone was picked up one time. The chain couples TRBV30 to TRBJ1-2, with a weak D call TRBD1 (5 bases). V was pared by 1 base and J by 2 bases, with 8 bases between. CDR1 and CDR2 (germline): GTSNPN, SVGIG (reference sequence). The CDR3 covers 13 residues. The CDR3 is CAWSAGGNYGYTF. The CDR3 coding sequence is TGTGCCTGGAGTGCCGGGGGAAACTATGGCTACACCTTC. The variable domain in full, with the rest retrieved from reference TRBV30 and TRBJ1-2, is SQTIHQWPATLVQPVGSPLSLECTVEGTSNPNLYWYRQAAGRGLQLLFYSVGIGQISSEVPQNLSASRPQDRQFILSSKKLLLSDSGFYLCAWSAGGNYGYTFGSGTRLTVV.

The CDR3 region has the DNA TGTGCCAGCAGCTTGGACCCGGGACAGGCCCGCGGCAATGAGCAGTTCTTC. Translated: CASSLDPGQARGNEQFF. The chain couples TRBV5-4 to TRBJ2-1; 8 bases are shared with TRBD1. V dropped 0 bases and J dropped 6; count of bases not matched to a gene: 11. Germline V gene data show CDR1 as SGHNT and CDR2 as YYREEE (reference sequence). The CDR3 consists of 17 residues.

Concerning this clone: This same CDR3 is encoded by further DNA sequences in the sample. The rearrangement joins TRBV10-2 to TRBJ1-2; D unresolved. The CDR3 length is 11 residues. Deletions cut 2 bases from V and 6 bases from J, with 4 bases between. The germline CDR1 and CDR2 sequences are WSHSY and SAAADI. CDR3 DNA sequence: TGCGCCAGCAGTGAGGGAGATGGCTACACCTTC. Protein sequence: CASSEGDGYTF.

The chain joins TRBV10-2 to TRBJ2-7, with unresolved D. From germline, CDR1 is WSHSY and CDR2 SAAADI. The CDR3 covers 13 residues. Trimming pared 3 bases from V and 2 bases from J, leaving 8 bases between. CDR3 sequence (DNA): TGCGCCAGCAGTGAAGTGGGGACCTACGAGCAGTACTTC. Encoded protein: CASSEVGTYEQYF.

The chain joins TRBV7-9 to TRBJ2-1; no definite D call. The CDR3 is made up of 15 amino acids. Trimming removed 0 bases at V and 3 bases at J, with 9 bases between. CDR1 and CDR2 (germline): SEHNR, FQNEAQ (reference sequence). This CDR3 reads CASSLAMQNYNEQFF. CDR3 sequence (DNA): TGTGCCAGCAGCTTAGCGATGCAGAACTACAATGAGCAGTTCTTC.

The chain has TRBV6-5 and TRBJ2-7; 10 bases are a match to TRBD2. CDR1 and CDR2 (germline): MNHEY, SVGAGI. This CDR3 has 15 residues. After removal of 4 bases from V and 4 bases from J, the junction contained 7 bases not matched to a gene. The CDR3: CASSSPSGSGYEQYF. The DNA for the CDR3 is TGTGCCAGCAGTTCCCCTAGCGGGAGTGGATACGAGCAGTACTTC.

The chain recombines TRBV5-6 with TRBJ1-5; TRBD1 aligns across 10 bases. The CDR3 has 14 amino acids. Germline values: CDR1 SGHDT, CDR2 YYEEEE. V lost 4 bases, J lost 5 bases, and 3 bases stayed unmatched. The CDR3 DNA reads TGTGCCAGCAGCGTGGGGACAGGGGATCAGCCCCAGCATTTT. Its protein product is CASSVGTGDQPQHF. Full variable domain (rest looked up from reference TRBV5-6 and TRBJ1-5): DAGVTQSPTHLIKTRGQQVTLRCSPKSGHDTVSWYQQALGQGPQFIFQYYEEEERQRGNFPDRFSGHQFPNYSSELNVNALLLGDSALYLCASSVGTGDQPQHFGDGTRLSIL.

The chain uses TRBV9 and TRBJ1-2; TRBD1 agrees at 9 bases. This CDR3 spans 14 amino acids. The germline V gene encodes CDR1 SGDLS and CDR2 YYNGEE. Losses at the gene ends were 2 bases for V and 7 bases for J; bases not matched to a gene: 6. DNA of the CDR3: TGTGCCAGCAGCGTCGGGACAGGGATGAGTGGCTACACCTTC. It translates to CASSVGTGMSGYTF. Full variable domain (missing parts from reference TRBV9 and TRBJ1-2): DSGVTQTPKHLITATGQRVTLRCSPRSGDLSVYWYQQSLDQGLQFLIQYYNGEERAKGNILERFSAQQFPDLHSELNLSSLELGDSALYFCASSVGTGMSGYTFGSGTRLTVV.

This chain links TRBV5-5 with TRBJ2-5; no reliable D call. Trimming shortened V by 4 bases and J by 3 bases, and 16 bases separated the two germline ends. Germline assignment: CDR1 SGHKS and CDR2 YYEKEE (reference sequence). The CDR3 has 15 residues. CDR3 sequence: CASSPTVDREETQYF. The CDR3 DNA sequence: TGTGCCAGCAGCCCCACGGTCGATAGGGAAGAGACCCAGTACTTC.

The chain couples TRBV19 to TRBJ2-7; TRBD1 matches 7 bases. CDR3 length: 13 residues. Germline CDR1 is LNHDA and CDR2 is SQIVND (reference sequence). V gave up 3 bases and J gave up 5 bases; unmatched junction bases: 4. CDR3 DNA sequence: TGTGCCAGTAGTATGACAGGGTCCCACGAGCAGTACTTC. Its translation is CASSMTGSHEQYF.